Listed below are T cell receptor beta chains from one sample, sequenced in a study of blood T cell repertoires in COVID-19. Only in-frame clones appear in the TCRdb table, and some are missing; sequencing was by immunoSEQ multiplex PCR. This table has roughly 180,000 clones, around four fifths appearing once. Sequencing was performed on peripheral blood. The receptor set was obtained from a woman in her 30s with acute or convalescent COVID-19. Both conserved end residues are part of each CDR3. D genes are given only for firm matches.

TRBV11-3 | TRBD1 | CASSTAGQGTDTQYF
TRBV5-8 | - | CASSAGTELNQPQHF
TRBV28 | - | CASTLVQGSGYTF
TRBV15 | - | CATSIRQDNQPQHF
TRBV7-9 | TRBD1 | CASSARQGSLYEQYF
TRBV11-1 | - | CASSYIEGGTQYF
TRBV9 | TRBD2 | CASSVGLAGVQETQYF
TRBV18 | - | CASSPGAMLSEAFF
TRBV2 | TRBD1 | CASSGLGQAGAGYTF
TRBV9 | - | CASSDSGNYGYTF
TRBV9 | TRBD1 | CASRRGQGTGELFF
TRBV11-2 | TRBD1 | CASSLWQGAKTQYF
TRBV27 | - | CASSLFTGSTYGYTF
TRBV5-4 | TRBD1 | CASSAGQGPEAFF
TRBV11-2 | TRBD1 | CASSQYRGTNYGYTF
TRBV7-2 | TRBD1 | CASRTGASYRATNEKLFF
TRBV4-1 | TRBD2 | CASSHLAGVETQYF
TRBV19 | TRBD1 | CASSPGQGGQPQHF
TRBV4-1 | - | CASSQDRGHTGELFF
TRBV10-2 | TRBD1 | CASRVGQGTYEQYF
TRBV30 | TRBD1 | CAWNVGQWTDTQYF
TRBV10-2 | TRBD2 | CASIYGRYQETQYF
TRBV30 | - | CAWGGQDSHSGNTIYF
TRBV5-4 | TRBD2 | CASSGGLVNEQFF
TRBV7-8 | TRBD1 | CASSVTGTNTEAFF
TRBV19 | - | CASSIGQGGYEQYF
TRBV27 | TRBD1 | CASSSGTGGQPQHF
TRBV7-8 | TRBD1 | CASSPLRRGTSSPLHF
TRBV5-4 | - | CASSVPDSYGYTF
TRBV15 | TRBD1 | CATSRRTGLGNTEAFF
TRBV6-5 | - | CASSYQLQGNSPLHF
TRBV4-2 | - | CASSQERGLGYGYTF
TRBV6-1 | TRBD1 | CASSEDRGLETQYF
TRBV19 | - | CASSMLGGSRDEQYF
TRBV4-2 | TRBD2 | CASSQELAVTYEQYF
TRBV28 | - | CASSLGGNYGYTF